This TCR beta chain was recovered during a study of blood T cell repertoires in COVID-19. Generated by immunoSEQ multiplex PCR, the TCRdb table keeps only in-frame clones and is missing some. The table lists tens of thousands of clones, approximately 86% of them singletons, with roughly 12% in the top ten. After removal of 6 bases from V and 3 bases from J, the junction contained 20 bases not matched to a gene. In germline, CDR1 is SQVTM, CDR2 ANQGSEA. The CDR3 has 18 amino acids. The sequenced sample consisted of peripheral blood. This chain uses TRBV29-1 with TRBJ1-2; 9 bases fit TRBD1. The receptor was isolated from a human donor in a cohort sampled during active COVID-19. The CDR3 loop reads CSVSVPLAQGAKDYGYTF. The CDR3 nucleotides read TGCAGCGTATCCGTACCGCTAGCACAGGGGGCGAAGGACTATGGCTACACCTTC.